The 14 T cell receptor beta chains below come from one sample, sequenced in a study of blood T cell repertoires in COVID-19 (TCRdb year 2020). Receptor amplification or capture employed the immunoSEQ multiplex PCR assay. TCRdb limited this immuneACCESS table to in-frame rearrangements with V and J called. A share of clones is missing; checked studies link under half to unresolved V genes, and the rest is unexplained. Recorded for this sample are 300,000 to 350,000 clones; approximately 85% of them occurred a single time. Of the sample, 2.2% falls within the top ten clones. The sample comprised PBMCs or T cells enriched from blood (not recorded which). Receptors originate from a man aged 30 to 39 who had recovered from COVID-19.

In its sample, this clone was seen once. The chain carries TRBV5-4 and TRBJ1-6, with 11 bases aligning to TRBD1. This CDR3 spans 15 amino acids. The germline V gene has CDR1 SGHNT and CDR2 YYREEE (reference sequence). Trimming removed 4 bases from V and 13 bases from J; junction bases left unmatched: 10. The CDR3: CASSPRDRGMPPLHF. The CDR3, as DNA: TGTGCCAGCAGCCCCCGGGACAGGGGGATGCCGCCCCTCCACTTT. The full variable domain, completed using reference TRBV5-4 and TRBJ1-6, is ETGVTQSPTHLIKTRGQQVTLRCSSQSGHNTVSWYQQALGQGPQFIFQYYREEENGRGNFPPRFSGLQFPNYSSELNVNALELDDSALYLCASSPRDRGMPPLHFGNGTRLTVT.

The CDR3 loop is CASSGTGTGYYATNEKLFF. The CDR3 nucleotides are TGTGCCAGCAGCGGGACCGGGACAGGATACTATGCAACTAATGAAAAACTGTTTTTT. The chain combines TRBV5-5 with TRBJ1-4, with TRBD1 identical over 8 bases. There are 19 residues in the CDR3. Germline V gene lookup returns CDR1 SGHKS and CDR2 YYEKEE (reference sequence). J was trimmed by 0 bases and V by 4 bases; bases with no gene match: 14.

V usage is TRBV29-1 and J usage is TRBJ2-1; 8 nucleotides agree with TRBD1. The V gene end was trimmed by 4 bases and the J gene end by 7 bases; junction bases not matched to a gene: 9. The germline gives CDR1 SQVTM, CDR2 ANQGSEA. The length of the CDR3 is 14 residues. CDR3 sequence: CSVAGQGAWNEQFF. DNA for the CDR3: TGCAGCGTTGCCGGGCAGGGGGCTTGGAATGAGCAGTTCTTC.

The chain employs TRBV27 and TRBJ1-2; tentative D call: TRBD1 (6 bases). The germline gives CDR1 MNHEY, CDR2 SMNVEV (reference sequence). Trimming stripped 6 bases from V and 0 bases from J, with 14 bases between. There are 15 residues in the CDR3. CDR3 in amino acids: CASSKWDTANYGYTF. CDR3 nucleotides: TGTGCCAGCAGCAAATGGGACACAGCTAACTATGGCTACACCTTC.

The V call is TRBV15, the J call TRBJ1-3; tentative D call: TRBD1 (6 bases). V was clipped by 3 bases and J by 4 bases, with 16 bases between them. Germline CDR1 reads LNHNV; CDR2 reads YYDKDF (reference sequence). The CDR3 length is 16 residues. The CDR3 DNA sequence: TGTGCCACCAGCAGGGAGCACAGGGATTTGGGAAACACCATATATTTT. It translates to CATSREHRDLGNTIYF.

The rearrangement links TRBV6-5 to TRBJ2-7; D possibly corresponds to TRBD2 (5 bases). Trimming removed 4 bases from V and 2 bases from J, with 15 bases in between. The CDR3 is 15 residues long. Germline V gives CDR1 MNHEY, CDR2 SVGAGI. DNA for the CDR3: TGTGCCAGCAGTTTCCTCCCGCGGCGGGCCTACGAGCAGTACTTC. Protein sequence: CASSFLPRRAYEQYF.

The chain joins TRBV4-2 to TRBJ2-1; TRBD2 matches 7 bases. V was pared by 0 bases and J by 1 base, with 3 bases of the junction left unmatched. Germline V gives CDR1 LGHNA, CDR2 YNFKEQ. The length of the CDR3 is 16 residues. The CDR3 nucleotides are TGTGCCAGCAGCCAAGATGCTAGCGGTTCCTACAATGAGCAGTTCTTC. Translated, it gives CASSQDASGSYNEQFF.

The CDR3, as DNA: TGTGCCAGCAGCACAACTAGCGGGGGGGCCCCGAACACCGGGGAGCTGTTTTTT. Amino acids: CASSTTSGGAPNTGELFF. The V call is TRBV7-9, the J call TRBJ2-2; the match to TRBD2 covers 13 bases. Germline trimming cut 5 bases from V and 0 bases from J; bases unmatched to any gene: 6. This CDR3 spans 18 amino acids. Germline CDR1 and CDR2: SEHNR and FQNEAQ (reference sequence).

The CDR3 here is CASSSRTGGNYGYTF. For the CDR3, the DNA is TGTGCCAGCAGCTCCCGGACAGGGGGTAACTATGGCTACACCTTC. The rearrangement uses TRBV7-2 and TRBJ1-2; 10 bases are a match to TRBD1. CDR1 is SGHTA and CDR2 is FQGNSA in the germline V gene. This CDR3 has 15 amino acids. J gave up 1 base and V 4 bases, and 3 bases lay outside the gene matches.

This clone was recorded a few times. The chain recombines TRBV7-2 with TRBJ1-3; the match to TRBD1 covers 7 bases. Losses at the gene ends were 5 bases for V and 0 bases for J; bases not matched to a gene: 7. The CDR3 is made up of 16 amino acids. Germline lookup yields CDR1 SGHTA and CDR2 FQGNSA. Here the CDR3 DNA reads TGTGCCAGCAGCAAAAACAGGGGTAGCTCTGGAAACACCATATATTTT. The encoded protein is CASSKNRGSSGNTIYF. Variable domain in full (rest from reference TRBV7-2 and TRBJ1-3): GAGVSQSPSNKVTEKGKDVELRCDPISGHTALYWYRQSLGQGLEFLIYFQGNSAPDKSGLPSDRFSAERTGGSVSTLTIQRTQQEDSAVYLCASSKNRGSSGNTIYFGEGSWLTVV.

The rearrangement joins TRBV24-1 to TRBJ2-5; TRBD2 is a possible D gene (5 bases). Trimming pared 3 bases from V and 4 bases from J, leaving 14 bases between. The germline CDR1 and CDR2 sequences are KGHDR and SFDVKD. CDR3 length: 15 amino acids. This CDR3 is CATSDPRQRAETQYF. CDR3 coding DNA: TGTGCCACCAGTGATCCCCGCCAGAGGGCAGAGACCCAGTACTTC.

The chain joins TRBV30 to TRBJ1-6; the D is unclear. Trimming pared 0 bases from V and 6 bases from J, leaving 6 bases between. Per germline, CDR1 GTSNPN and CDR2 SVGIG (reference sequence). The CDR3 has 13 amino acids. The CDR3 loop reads CAWSVIVNSPLHF. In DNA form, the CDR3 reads TGTGCCTGGAGTGTAATCGTTAATTCACCCCTCCACTTT.

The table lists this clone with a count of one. This chain's CDR3 is CASSRDRAPDTQYF. Written as DNA, the CDR3 is TGTGCCAGCAGCCGTGACAGGGCACCAGATACGCAGTATTTT. The chain recombines TRBV7-6 with TRBJ2-3; 7 bases match TRBD1. CDR3 length equals 14 residues. Per the germline V gene, CDR1 is SGHVS and CDR2 is FNYEAQ. V lost 5 bases to trimming and J lost 4 bases; unmatched junction nucleotides: 6.

DNA of the CDR3: TGCGCCAGCAGCCGCGGGGGCCCTAGCACAGATACGCAGTATTTT. The encoded protein is CASSRGGPSTDTQYF. The chain links TRBV5-1 to TRBJ2-3, with D possibly being TRBD2 (7 bases). CDR1 SGHRS and CDR2 YFSETQ come from the germline V gene. The CDR3 is 15 amino acids. The V and J ends lost 4 bases and 0 bases respectively, with 12 bases between them.